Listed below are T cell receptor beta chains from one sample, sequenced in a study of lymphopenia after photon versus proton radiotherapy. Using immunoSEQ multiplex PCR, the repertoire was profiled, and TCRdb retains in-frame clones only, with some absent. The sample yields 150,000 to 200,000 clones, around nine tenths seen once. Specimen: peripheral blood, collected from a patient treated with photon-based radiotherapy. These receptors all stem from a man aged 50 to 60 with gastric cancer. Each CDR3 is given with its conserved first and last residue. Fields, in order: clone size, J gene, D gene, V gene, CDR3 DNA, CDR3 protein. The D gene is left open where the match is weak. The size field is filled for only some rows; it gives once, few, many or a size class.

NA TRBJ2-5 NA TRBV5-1 TGCGCCAGCAGCTTGGATCCCGAGACCCAGTACTTC CASSLDPETQYF
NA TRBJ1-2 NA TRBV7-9 TGTGCCAGCAGCTCTAAGCCCCCAGACCTCTATGGCTACACCTTC CASSSKPPDLYGYTF
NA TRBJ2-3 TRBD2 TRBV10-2 TGCGCCAGCACCGGACTAGCGGGAGGGGCCGACACAGATACGCAGTATTTT CASTGLAGGADTDTQYF
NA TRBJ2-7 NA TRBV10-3 TGTGCCATCCGATCAGTTAGGGACCACGAGCAGTACTTC CAIRSVRDHEQYF
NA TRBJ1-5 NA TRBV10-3 TGTGCCATCAGCTCCGGGATCCAAAAAGGCAATCAGCCCCAGCATTTT CAISSGIQKGNQPQHF
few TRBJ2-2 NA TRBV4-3 TGCGCCAGCAGGGTAGAGGTGAACACCGGGGAGCTGTTTTTT CASRVEVNTGELFF
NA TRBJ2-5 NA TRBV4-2 TGTGCCAGCAGCCAAGTAGGCGGCAGGACCCAAGAGACCCAGTACTTC CASSQVGGRTQETQYF
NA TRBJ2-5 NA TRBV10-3 TGTGCCATCAGTGTGAGTGGAGAGACCCAGTACTTC CAISVSGETQYF
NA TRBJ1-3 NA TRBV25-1 TGTGCCAGCAGTGAATCCAAAACTAATACTGAGGACACCATATATTTT CASSESKTNTEDTIYF
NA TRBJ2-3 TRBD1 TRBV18 TGTGCCAGCTTACCCTCGGTGGACAGGGTTGCAGATACGCAGTATTTT CASLPSVDRVADTQYF
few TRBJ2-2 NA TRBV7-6 TGTGCCAGCGTGGTATCGAACACCGGGGAGCTGTTTTTT CASVVSNTGELFF
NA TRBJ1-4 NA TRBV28 TGTGCCAGCAGCCTCGGGAGAGTCAATGAAAAACTGTTTTTT CASSLGRVNEKLFF
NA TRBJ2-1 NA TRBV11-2 TGTGCCAGCCTCGTCTACAATGAGCAGTTCTTC CASLVYNEQFF
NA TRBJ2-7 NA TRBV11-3 TGTGCCAGCAGCCCCGGCTACGAGCAGTACTTC CASSPGYEQYF
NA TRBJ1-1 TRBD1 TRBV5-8 TGTGCCAGCAGCTTGGACCAGGGGGCTCCGAACACTGAAGCTTTCTTT CASSLDQGAPNTEAFF
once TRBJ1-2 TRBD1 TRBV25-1 TGTGCCAGCAGTGAAGGGACAGGGGGCGCGGATGGCTACACCTTC CASSEGTGGADGYTF
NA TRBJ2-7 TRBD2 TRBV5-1 TGCGCCAGCAGCTTGGAAGTAGCGGGAGTCTACGAGCAGTACTTC CASSLEVAGVYEQYF
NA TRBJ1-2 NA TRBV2 TGTGCCAGCAGCCCTGGGGGCTATGGCTACACCTTC CASSPGGYGYTF
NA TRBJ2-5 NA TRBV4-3 TGCGCCAGCAGCCAAGATCCTCAGGACGGATCCCAACAAGAGACCCAGTACTTC CASSQDPQDGSQQETQYF
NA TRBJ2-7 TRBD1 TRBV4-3 TGCGCCAGCAGCCCGCAGGGGGCGGACTACGAGCAGTACTTC CASSPQGADYEQYF
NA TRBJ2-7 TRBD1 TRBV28 TGTGCCAGCAGTCCGGGACAGGGGGCCAGGGAGCAGTACTTC CASSPGQGAREQYF
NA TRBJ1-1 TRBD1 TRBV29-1 TGCAGCGTTGAGAGGGGGCTGAACACTGAAGCTTTCTTT CSVERGLNTEAFF
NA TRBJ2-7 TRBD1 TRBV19 TGTGCCAGTAGTACAGGACAGGGTGGGTACGAGCAGTACTTC CASSTGQGGYEQYF
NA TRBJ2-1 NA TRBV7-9 TGTGCCACCTCGCCAGTGGGGGGTTCTTACAATGAGCAGTTCTTC CATSPVGGSYNEQFF
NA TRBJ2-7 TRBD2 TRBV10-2 TGCGCCAGCCTTTTTAGCGGGAACCCCTACGAGCAGTACTTC CASLFSGNPYEQYF
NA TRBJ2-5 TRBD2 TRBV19 TGTGCCAGGGGAATGGGGGGGATCGAGGTGGAGACCCAGTACTTC CARGMGGIEVETQYF